The 2 T cell receptor beta chains reported below all come from one sample, sequenced in a study of regulatory T cells in long-lasting Graves disease. To make TCR beta libraries, researchers used iRepertoire HTBI primers and Arm-PCR of CDR3 regions. TCRdb re-analysed the multiplex PCR reads in MiXCR, keeping a single row per CDR3 protein. The table records about 610,000 distinct CDR3 sequences, roughly a sixth of them present only once. The time point: newly diagnosed GD, antithyroid drugs for less than 3 months. From RNA extracted from PBMCs, the TCR library was made. This sample also appeared in a second study, on T cells in Graves' hyperthyroidism and ophthalmopathy.

The sample was peripheral blood mononuclear cells (PBMCs), taken at new diagnosis, from a patient treated with antithyroid drugs. The source of these receptors is a man younger than 35 with Graves disease.

V gene TRBV15 combines with J gene TRBJ2-5, with 9 bases identical to TRBD2. Germline assignment: CDR1 LNHNV and CDR2 YYDKDF (reference sequence). V was clipped by 1 base and J by 5 bases; unmatched bases: 2. CDR3 length equals 14 residues. The CDR3 loop reads CATSRVSGRETQYF. The DNA for the CDR3 is TGTGCCACCAGCAGAGTGAGCGGGAGGGAGACCCAGTACTTC. Supplemented by reference TRBV15 and TRBJ2-5, the full variable domain reads DAMVIQNPRYQVTQFGKPVTLSCSQTLNHNVMYWYQQKSSQAPKLLFHYYDKDFNNEADTPDNFQSRRPNTSFCFLDIRSPGLGDTAMYLCATSRVSGRETQYFGPGTRLLVL.

The table lists this clonotype with many counts. The chain has TRBV20-1 and TRBJ1-5; unclear D gene. CDR1 and CDR2 from the germline V gene are DFQATT and SNEGSKA (reference sequence). The ends were cut back, 7 bases at V and 0 bases at J, with 13 bases in the middle. CDR3 size: 14 residues. The CDR3 sequence is CSDDRSYSNQPQHF. CDR3 nucleotides: TGCAGTGATGACCGGTCTTATAGCAATCAGCCCCAGCATTTT.